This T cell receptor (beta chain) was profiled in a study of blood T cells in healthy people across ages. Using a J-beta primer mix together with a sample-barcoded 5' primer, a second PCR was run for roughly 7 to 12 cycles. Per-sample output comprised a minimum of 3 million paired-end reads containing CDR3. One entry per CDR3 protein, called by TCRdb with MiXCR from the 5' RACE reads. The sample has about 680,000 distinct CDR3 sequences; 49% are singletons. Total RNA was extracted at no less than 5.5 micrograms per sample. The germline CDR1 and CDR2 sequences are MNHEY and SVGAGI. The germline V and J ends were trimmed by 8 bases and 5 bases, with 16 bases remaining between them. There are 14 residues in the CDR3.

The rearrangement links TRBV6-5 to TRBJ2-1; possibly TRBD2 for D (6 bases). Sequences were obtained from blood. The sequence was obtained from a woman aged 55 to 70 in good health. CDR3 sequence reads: CASGYGGSHNEQFF. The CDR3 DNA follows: TGTGCCAGCGGGTACGGGGGATCCCACAATGAGCAGTTCTTC.